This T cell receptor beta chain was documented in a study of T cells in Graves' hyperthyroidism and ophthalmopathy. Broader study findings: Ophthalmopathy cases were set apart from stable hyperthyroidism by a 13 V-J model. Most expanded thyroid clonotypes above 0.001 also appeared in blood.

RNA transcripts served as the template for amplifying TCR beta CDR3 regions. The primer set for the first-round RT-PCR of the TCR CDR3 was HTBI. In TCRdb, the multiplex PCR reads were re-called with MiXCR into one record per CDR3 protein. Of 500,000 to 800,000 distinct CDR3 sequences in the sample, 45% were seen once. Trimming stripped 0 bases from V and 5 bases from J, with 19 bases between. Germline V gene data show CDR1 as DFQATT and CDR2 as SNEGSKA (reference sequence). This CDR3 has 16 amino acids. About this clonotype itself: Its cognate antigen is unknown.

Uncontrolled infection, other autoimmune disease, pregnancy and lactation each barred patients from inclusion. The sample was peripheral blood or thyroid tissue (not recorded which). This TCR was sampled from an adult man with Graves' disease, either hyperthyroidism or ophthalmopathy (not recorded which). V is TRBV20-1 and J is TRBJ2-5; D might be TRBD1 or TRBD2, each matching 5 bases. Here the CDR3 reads CSARDAAAGAGETQYF. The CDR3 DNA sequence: TGCAGTGCTAGAGACGCCGCCGCCGGGGCGGGTGAGACCCAGTACTTC.